Listed below are T cell receptor beta chains from one sample, sequenced in a study of cytomegalovirus exposure and HLA in healthy donors. Generated by immunoSEQ multiplex PCR, the TCRdb table keeps only in-frame clones and is missing some. The ten top clones account for less than 6.5%, within a sample of 150,000 to 200,000 clones. Sequences were obtained from PBMCs. The origin of the receptors is a man between 25 and 39 years old in good health and CMV-seronegative. Each CDR3 is given with its conserved first and last residue. A D gene is named only where the DNA matches it firmly.

v_call: TRBV6-5; d_call: NA; j_call: TRBJ2-7; cdr3_aa: CASSNGRGTYEQYF; cdr3_nt: TGTGCCAGCAGTAACGGACGGGGAACCTACGAGCAGTACTTC
v_call: TRBV10-1; d_call: TRBD1; j_call: TRBJ1-1; cdr3_aa: CASSGQGGTEAFF; cdr3_nt: TGCGCCAGCAGTGGACAGGGCGGCACTGAAGCTTTCTTT
v_call: TRBV7-9; d_call: NA; j_call: TRBJ1-3; cdr3_aa: CASSLAGVALFGNTIYF; cdr3_nt: TGTGCCAGCAGCTTAGCGGGCGTCGCACTCTTTGGAAACACCATATATTTT
v_call: TRBV23-1; d_call: NA; j_call: TRBJ1-5; cdr3_aa: CASLQDHSNQPQHF; cdr3_nt: TGCGCCAGCTTGCAGGATCATAGCAATCAGCCCCAGCATTTT
v_call: TRBV28; d_call: TRBD2; j_call: TRBJ2-2; cdr3_aa: CASSWGLAGEPGELFF; cdr3_nt: TGTGCCAGCAGTTGGGGACTAGCGGGAGAACCCGGGGAGCTGTTTTTT
v_call: TRBV6-5; d_call: NA; j_call: TRBJ2-7; cdr3_aa: CASSYAGVGDYEQYF; cdr3_nt: TGTGCCAGCAGTTACGCAGGAGTAGGGGACTACGAGCAGTACTTC
v_call: TRBV7-9; d_call: TRBD2; j_call: TRBJ2-2; cdr3_aa: CASSLALAGGWDTGELFF; cdr3_nt: TGTGCCAGCAGCTTAGCCCTAGCGGGAGGTTGGGACACCGGGGAGCTGTTTTTT
v_call: TRBV28; d_call: TRBD1; j_call: TRBJ1-1; cdr3_aa: CASRMTGGGTEAFF; cdr3_nt: TGTGCCAGCAGAATGACAGGGGGCGGGACTGAAGCTTTCTTT
v_call: TRBV6-6; d_call: TRBD2; j_call: TRBJ2-5; cdr3_aa: CASRGLVGETQYF; cdr3_nt: TGTGCCAGCAGGGGACTAGTTGGAGAGACCCAGTACTTC
v_call: TRBV7-8; d_call: TRBD1; j_call: TRBJ1-3; cdr3_aa: CASSIRDRASGNTIYF; cdr3_nt: TGTGCCAGCAGCATCCGGGACAGGGCCTCTGGAAACACCATATATTTT
v_call: TRBV6-1; d_call: NA; j_call: TRBJ2-7; cdr3_aa: CASRAGVAYEQYF; cdr3_nt: TGTGCCAGCAGAGCCGGGGTAGCCTACGAGCAGTACTTC
v_call: TRBV5-5; d_call: NA; j_call: TRBJ2-7; cdr3_aa: CASSTSPGDSYEQYF; cdr3_nt: TGTGCCAGCAGCACCTCCCCCGGGGACTCCTACGAGCAGTACTTC
v_call: TRBV11-2; d_call: TRBD2; j_call: TRBJ2-7; cdr3_aa: CASSLGLAGGTYEQYF; cdr3_nt: TGTGCCAGCAGCTTGGGACTAGCGGGAGGTACCTACGAGCAGTACTTC
v_call: TRBV6-1; d_call: NA; j_call: TRBJ1-5; cdr3_aa: CASSSQDSNQPQHF; cdr3_nt: TGTGCCAGCAGCTCTCAGGATAGCAATCAGCCCCAGCATTTT
v_call: TRBV19; d_call: NA; j_call: TRBJ1-1; cdr3_aa: CASSIGEHTEAFF; cdr3_nt: TGTGCCAGTAGTATCGGAGAACATACTGAAGCTTTCTTT
v_call: TRBV11-2; d_call: TRBD2; j_call: TRBJ2-5; cdr3_aa: CASSLGGGAGETQYF; cdr3_nt: TGTGCCAGCAGCTTAGGCGGGGGGGCTGGGGAGACCCAGTACTTC
v_call: TRBV5-4; d_call: TRBD1; j_call: TRBJ2-1; cdr3_aa: CASSRSGQRAYNEQFF; cdr3_nt: TGTGCCAGCAGCCGTTCGGGACAGAGGGCCTACAATGAGCAGTTCTTC
v_call: TRBV9; d_call: NA; j_call: TRBJ2-2; cdr3_aa: CASSGIGAGELFF; cdr3_nt: TGTGCCAGCAGCGGGATCGGGGCCGGGGAGCTGTTTTTT
v_call: TRBV11-3; d_call: NA; j_call: TRBJ1-1; cdr3_aa: CASSSTVGTEAFF; cdr3_nt: TGTGCCAGCAGCTCGACAGTGGGGACTGAAGCTTTCTTT
v_call: TRBV11-2; d_call: TRBD2; j_call: TRBJ2-3; cdr3_aa: CASSLGRLAGWYSPDTQYF; cdr3_nt: TGTGCCAGCAGCTTAGGGCGGCTAGCGGGTTGGTATTCGCCAGATACGCAGTATTTT
v_call: TRBV28; d_call: NA; j_call: TRBJ2-5; cdr3_aa: CASSFPPQVKTQYF; cdr3_nt: TGTGCCAGCAGTTTCCCCCCCCAGGTGAAGACCCAGTACTTC
v_call: TRBV29-1; d_call: NA; j_call: TRBJ1-1; cdr3_aa: CTNVPGYRGTEAFF; cdr3_nt: TGCACCAATGTGCCAGGGTATAGGGGCACTGAAGCTTTCTTT